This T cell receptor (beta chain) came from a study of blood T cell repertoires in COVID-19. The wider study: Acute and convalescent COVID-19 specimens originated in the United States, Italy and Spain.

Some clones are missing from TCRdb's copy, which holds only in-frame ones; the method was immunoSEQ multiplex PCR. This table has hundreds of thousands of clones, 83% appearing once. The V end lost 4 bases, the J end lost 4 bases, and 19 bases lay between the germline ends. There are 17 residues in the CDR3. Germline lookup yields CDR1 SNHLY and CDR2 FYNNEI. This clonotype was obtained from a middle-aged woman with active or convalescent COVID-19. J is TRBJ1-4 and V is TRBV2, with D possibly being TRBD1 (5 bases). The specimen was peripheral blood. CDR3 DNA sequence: TGTGCCAGCAGTGTGGCCGGAGAACAGGACCTTAATGAAAAACTGTTTTTT. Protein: CASSVAGEQDLNEKLFF. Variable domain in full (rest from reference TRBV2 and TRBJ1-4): EPEVTQTPSHQVTQMGQEVILRCVPISNHLYFYWYRQILGQKVEFLVSFYNNEISEKSEIFDDQFSVERPDGSNFTLKIRSTKLEDSAMYFCASSVAGEQDLNEKLFFGSGTQLSVL.